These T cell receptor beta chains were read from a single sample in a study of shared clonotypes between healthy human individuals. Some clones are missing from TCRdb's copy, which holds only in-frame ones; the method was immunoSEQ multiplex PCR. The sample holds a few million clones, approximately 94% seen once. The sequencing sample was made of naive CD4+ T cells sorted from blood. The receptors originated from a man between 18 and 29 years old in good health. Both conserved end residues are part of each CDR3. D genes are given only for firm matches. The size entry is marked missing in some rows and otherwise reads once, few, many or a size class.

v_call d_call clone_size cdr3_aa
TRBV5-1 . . CASSLPAGGTGELFF
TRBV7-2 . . CASSLYSSYEQYF
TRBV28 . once CASSHESTYNSPLHF
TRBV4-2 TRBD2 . CASSRGTSVTDEQFF
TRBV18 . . CASSRTEDTGELFF
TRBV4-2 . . CASSQSVAGEKLFF
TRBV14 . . CASEENTGELFF
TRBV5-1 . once CASSARANGEKLFF
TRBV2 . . CASSGARTRSNQPQHF
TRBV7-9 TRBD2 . CASSSGLAGPETQYF
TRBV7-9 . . CASSLGEFNTIYF
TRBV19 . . CASSPEVQGSNQPQHF
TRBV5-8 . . CASSLVLSGGIGPRHNIQYF
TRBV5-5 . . CASSLGPRGEKLFF
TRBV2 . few CASSEGGIRSPLHF
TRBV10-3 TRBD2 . CATGLAGGGSYNEQFF
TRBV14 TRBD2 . CASSPSGGETQYF
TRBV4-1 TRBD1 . CASSRQQGLSYNEQFF
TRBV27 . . CASSLTLNTEAFF
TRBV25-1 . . CASSDLSLGAKNIQYF
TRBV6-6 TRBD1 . CASSPGTANTGELFF
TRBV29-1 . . CSAQSGSYEQYF
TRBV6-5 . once CASSYQGQGGYEQYF
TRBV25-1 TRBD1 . CASAGQGTAYEQYF
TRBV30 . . CAWSVPGHNTEAFF
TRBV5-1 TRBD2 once CASSDLAGGLGEQYF
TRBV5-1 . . CASSHWGGANTGELFF
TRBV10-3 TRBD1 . CAIRGQGDEQYF
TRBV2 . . CASSGDGSSYSNQPQHF
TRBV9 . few CASSVETDTQYF
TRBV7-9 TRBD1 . CASSPDREDQPQHF
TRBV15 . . CATSRGATDTQYF
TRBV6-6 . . CASSYPDSNYGYTF
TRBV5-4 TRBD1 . CASSLPGTGEKLFF
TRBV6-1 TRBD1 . CASRTGGRNTIYF
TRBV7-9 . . CASSLGGGGNTEAFF
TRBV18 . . CASSPGRIGNTIYF
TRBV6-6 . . CASSFDRRTEAFF
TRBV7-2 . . CASSLTRDSGRTGYTF
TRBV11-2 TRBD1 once CASSPQGFGQGETQYF
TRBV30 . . CAWSRGAGEEKLFF
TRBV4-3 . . CASSQVGREKLFF
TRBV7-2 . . CASSQQSGHSLMNTEAFF
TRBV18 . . CASSAERHEQYF
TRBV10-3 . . CAISESITPGYGYTF
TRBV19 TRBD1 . CASSIGTGEINSYEQYF
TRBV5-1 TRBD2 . CASSLALLAGAYNEQFF
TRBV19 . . CASSREGRQPQHF